The 7 T cell receptor beta chains below were found in one sample sequenced in a study of Ad26.COV2.S vaccination and SARS-CoV-2 variants. The table came from immunoSEQ multiplex PCR; TCRdb's copy has only in-frame clones and leaves some out. The sample has about 350,000 clones, 70% to 90% seen once; the top ten hold 3% to 4%. Noted treatment: about 20 received Ad26.COV2.S at low or high dose, single or two shots; roughly five received placebo; per-sample allocation not given. Samples came from day 63 after the first vaccine or placebo injection. Sequences were derived from peripheral blood, sampled in a trial of Ad26.COV2.S vaccine versus placebo. The receptors were gathered from a person aged 18-65 years who received the Ad26.COV2.S COVID-19 vaccine or a placebo.

This clone was recorded a few times. The chain has TRBV24-1 and TRBJ2-7, with D unresolved. Trimming stripped 3 bases from V and 3 bases from J, with 11 bases between. The V gene's germline CDR1 is KGHDR and CDR2 SFDVKD. The CDR3 extends over 14 amino acids. In nucleotides, the CDR3 is TGTGCCACCAGTGATCTCGTAGGCAGCTACGAGCAGTACTTC. Translation: CATSDLVGSYEQYF.

Concerning this clone itself: Given the absence of the conserved phenylalanine or tryptophan at the CDR3 end, a read error is likely. The DNA is omitted, as the CDR3 cannot be located on it reliably, and the CDR3 follows TCRdb's listing. This chain joins TRBV6-1 and TRBJ1-1. Germline-derived CDR1 and CDR2 are MNHNS and SASEGT. Inclusive of both ends, the CDR3 amounts to 10 amino acids. CDR3 amino acids: CASSEDKGVI.

The chain recombines TRBV19 with TRBJ2-2; tentatively, D is TRBD2 (6 bases). V was clipped by 1 base and J by 2 bases, with 17 bases between them. Per germline, CDR1 LNHDA and CDR2 SQIVND (reference sequence). The CDR3 consists of 18 residues. CDR3 region: CASSIVKLATHNTGELFF. DNA for the CDR3: TGTGCCAGTAGTATAGTGAAGCTAGCGACCCATAACACCGGGGAGCTGTTTTTT.

This clone occurred many times. The CDR3 spells CASGLFYPPGLSYEQYF. The DNA of the CDR3 is TGTGCTAGTGGTTTGTTTTACCCCCCGGGACTATCCTACGAGCAGTACTTC. The rearrangement joins TRBV12-5 to TRBJ2-7; 7 bases line up with TRBD2. V trimming: 2 bases; J trimming: 1 base; junction bases outside the gene matches: 11. The CDR3 consists of 17 residues. Germline loops: CDR1 LGHNT, CDR2 FRNRAP.

The chain links TRBV29-1 to TRBJ2-3; unclear D gene. The CDR3 length is 15 residues. Germline V gene lookup returns CDR1 SQVTM and CDR2 ANQGSEA. The V gene lost 4 bases and the J gene lost 4 bases, with 18 bases spanning the gap. The CDR3 spells CSVVPGQSLSDTQYF. Written as DNA, the CDR3 is TGCAGCGTTGTACCGGGCCAAAGTCTTTCAGATACGCAGTATTTT.

The chain links TRBV24-1 to TRBJ2-3; no definite D call. V lost 9 bases and J lost 0, with 9 bases in between. This CDR3 contains 13 residues. Germline loops: CDR1 KGHDR, CDR2 SFDVKD. CDR3 protein: CATSDGSTDTQYF. In DNA form, the CDR3 reads TGTGCCACCTCGGACGGAAGCACAGATACGCAGTATTTT.

The V gene is TRBV11-3, the J gene TRBJ2-5, with 8 bases fitting TRBD2. After removal of 5 bases from V and 5 bases from J, the junction contained 4 bases not matched to a gene. There are 13 residues in the CDR3. The germline CDR1 and CDR2 sequences are SGHNT and YENEEA. CDR3: CASSPRLAETQYF. CDR3 nucleotides: TGTGCCAGCAGCCCTCGACTAGCGGAGACCCAGTACTTC.